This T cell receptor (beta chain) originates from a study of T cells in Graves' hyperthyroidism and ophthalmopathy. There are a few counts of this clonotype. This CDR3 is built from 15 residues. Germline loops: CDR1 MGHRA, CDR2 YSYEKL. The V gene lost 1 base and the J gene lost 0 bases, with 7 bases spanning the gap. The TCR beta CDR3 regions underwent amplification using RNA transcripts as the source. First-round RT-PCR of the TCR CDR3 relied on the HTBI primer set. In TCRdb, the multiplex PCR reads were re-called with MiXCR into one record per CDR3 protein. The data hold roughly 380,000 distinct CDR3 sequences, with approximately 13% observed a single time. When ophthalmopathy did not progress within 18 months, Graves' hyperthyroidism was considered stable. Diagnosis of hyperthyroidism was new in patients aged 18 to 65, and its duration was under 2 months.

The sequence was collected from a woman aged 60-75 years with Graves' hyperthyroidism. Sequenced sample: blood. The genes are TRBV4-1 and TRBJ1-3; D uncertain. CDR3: CASSQGTVSGNTIYF. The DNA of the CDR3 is TGCGCCAGCAGCCAAGGGACGGTCTCTGGAAACACCATATATTTT.